The 27 T cell receptor beta chains reported below all come from one sample, sequenced in a study of spatial heterogeneity in lung cancer. General study results and limits: Higher tumor mutation counts went along with higher counts of expanded intratumoral alpha and beta TCRs.

Time point reported: sample taken at primary tumor resection. TCRdb reprocessed the 5' RACE reads with MiXCR, giving one entry per CDR3 protein. Among some 16,000 distinct CDR3 sequences, 6.8% were seen once, and the ten largest hold roughly a fifth. Their cognate antigens are unknown. The sample was lung tumor tissue, taken at surgery. Receptor source: a female donor with early-stage non-small cell lung cancer.

The sample holds one count of this clonotype. The rearrangement uses TRBV20-1 and TRBJ1-2; D ambiguous. In germline, CDR1 is DFQATT, CDR2 SNEGSKA (reference sequence). The length of the CDR3 is 10 residues. V shed 4 bases and J shed 7 bases, with 7 bases lying between them. For the CDR3, the DNA is TGCAGTGCTATGGGCCCTGGCTACACCTTC. Residues: CSAMGPGYTF.

This clonotype was counted many times. This chain joins TRBV12-3 or TRBV12-4 and TRBJ1-2; TRBD1 matches at 10 bases. This CDR3 spans 13 amino acids. V trimming: 6 bases; J trimming: 8 bases; junction bases outside the gene matches: 6. In DNA form, the CDR3 reads TGTGCCAGCAGAATAGACAGGGGGCACGGCTACACCTTC. Its protein is CASRIDRGHGYTF.

This clonotype was found many times. This chain joins TRBV4-1 and TRBJ1-3; D remains ambiguous. V was pared by 0 bases and J by 11 bases, with 20 bases between. The CDR3 contains 16 residues. CDR1 MGHRA and CDR2 YSYEKL come from the germline V gene. The CDR3 sequence is CASSQDHGTAGNAIYF. The CDR3, as DNA: TGCGCCAGCAGCCAAGATCATGGAACCGCGGGTAACGCCATATATTTT.

Many counts were recorded for this clonotype. This chain links TRBV7-2 with TRBJ1-1, with no clear D. The germline gives CDR1 SGHTA, CDR2 FQGNSA. V shed 7 bases and J shed 1 base, with 7 bases lying between them. The CDR3 loop spans 12 amino acids. The CDR3 here is CASMLANTEAFF. The DNA for the CDR3 is TGTGCCAGCATGTTGGCGAACACTGAAGCTTTCTTT.

This clonotype has at least ten counts. V gene TRBV10-1 combines with J gene TRBJ2-3, with D perhaps matching TRBD1 (6 bases). Germline V lookup: CDR1 WNHNN, CDR2 SYGVQD (reference sequence). Trimming removed 4 bases at V and 4 bases at J, with 6 bases between. CDR3 length: 12 residues. CDR3 protein: CASSAGADTQYF. The CDR3 DNA sequence: TGCGCCAGCAGTGCAGGGGCAGATACGCAGTATTTT.

Ten or more counts support this clonotype. This chain uses TRBV7-9 with TRBJ2-5, with D possibly being TRBD1 (6 bases). The CDR3 sequence is 14 residues long. V lost 5 bases to trimming and J lost 0 bases, with 10 bases between them. Germline V gene data show CDR1 as SEHNR and CDR2 as FQNEAQ (reference sequence). The CDR3 sequence: CASSPRDNQETQYF. The CDR3 nucleotides read TGTGCCAGCAGCCCAAGGGACAACCAAGAGACCCAGTACTTC.

This clonotype was recorded at least ten times. The gene calls are TRBV15 and TRBJ1-1; unclear D gene. Germline CDR1 is LNHNV and CDR2 is YYDKDF (reference sequence). Trimming removed 6 bases from V and 0 bases from J, with 11 bases in between. The CDR3 is 14 amino acids. Here the CDR3 reads CATRAWTVNTEAFF. In DNA, the CDR3 is TGTGCCACCAGAGCTTGGACGGTGAACACTGAAGCTTTCTTT.

The V and J genes are TRBV5-6 and TRBJ1-6, with D unclear. The CDR3 sequence is 15 residues long. From germline, CDR1 is SGHDT and CDR2 YYEEEE. Deletions cut 0 bases from V and 7 bases from J, with 11 bases between. The CDR3 protein is CASSLGAGRNSPLHF. CDR3 nucleotides: TGTGCCAGCAGCTTGGGGGCAGGAAGGAATTCACCCCTCCACTTT.

Concerning this clonotype: A much larger clone differs from this one at a single base, so this may be a read error. The J gene is TRBJ1-4, the V gene TRBV9, with D perhaps matching TRBD1 (6 bases). Germline V gene sequence: CDR1 SGDLS, CDR2 YYNGEE. The CDR3 is made up of 14 amino acids. V lost 3 bases to trimming and J lost 8 bases, with 14 bases between them. CDR3 in DNA: TGTGCCAGCAGCGGCGGGGGGCAGGACGAAAAACTGTTTTTT. The encoded protein is CASSGGGQDEKLFF.

In this sample, this clonotype turned up many times. This sequence joins TRBV12-3 or TRBV12-4 and TRBJ1-2, with TRBD1 as a possible D gene (6 bases). V was trimmed by 9 bases and J by 5 bases, leaving 16 bases between them. This CDR3 is built from 13 residues. The CDR3 nucleotides read TGTGCCAGTACCAGGGGATCCAAGTATGGCTACACCTTC. It yields the protein CASTRGSKYGYTF.

There are many counts of this clonotype. The rearrangement links TRBV4-2 to TRBJ1-2; a possible D gene is TRBD1 (6 bases). The V end lost 2 bases, the J end lost 7 bases, and 17 bases lay between the germline ends. This CDR3 is 15 amino acids long. CDR1 and CDR2 (germline): LGHNA, YNFKEQ. DNA for the CDR3: TGTGCCAGCAGCCAAACTCTACAGGGAATGCGTGGCTACACCTTC. This sequence encodes CASSQTLQGMRGYTF.

This clonotype has ten or more counts. The V call is TRBV11-2, the J call TRBJ1-4, with TRBD1 matching over 7 bases. Germline CDR1 reads SGHAT; CDR2 reads FQNNGV. Unmatched junction bases numbered 4, after V lost 5 bases and J lost 4 bases. The CDR3 length is 14 residues. CDR3 loop: CASSPGTVNEKLFF. The CDR3 bases are TGTGCCAGCAGCCCGGGGACAGTTAATGAAAAACTGTTTTTT.

This clonotype was recorded at least ten times. The J gene is TRBJ2-5, the V gene TRBV7-6; D gene ambiguous. Germline CDR1 is SGHVS and CDR2 is FNYEAQ. V dropped 2 bases and J dropped 0 bases, with 4 bases sitting between them. The CDR3 runs 13 residues. The CDR3 reads CASSLSNQETQYF. The CDR3, as DNA: TGTGCCAGCAGCTTAAGCAACCAAGAGACCCAGTACTTC.

Of note for this clonotype: This may be a read error, as it is one base from a much larger clone. The CDR3 does not end in the conserved phenylalanine or tryptophan, so this is likely a read error. The J gene is TRBJ1-5, the V gene TRBV28, with TRBD1 as a possible D gene (5 bases). This CDR3 region has 13 residues. V dropped 6 bases and J dropped 5 bases, with 11 bases sitting between them. From germline, CDR1 is MDHEN and CDR2 SYDVKM. The CDR3 nucleotides read TGTGCCAGCAGCGCCCAGGGATATCAGCCCCAGCATTAT. As protein: CASSAQGYQPQHY.

By proportion, this clonotype is medium-sized. The V gene is TRBV20-1, the J gene TRBJ2-7, with D perhaps given as TRBD1 or TRBD2 (5 bases each). This CDR3 comprises 13 residues. The germline V gene has CDR1 DFQATT and CDR2 SNEGSKA (reference sequence). Between the trimmed V and J ends, which lost 5 bases and 6 bases, there was a span of 17 bases. The CDR3 region is CSAPPRDGGEQYF. CDR3 nucleotides: TGCAGTGCTCCCCCCCGTGATGGGGGCGAGCAGTACTTC.

This clonotype was seen ten or more times. CDR3 region: CATTGQSSYNEQFF. Here the CDR3 DNA reads TGTGCCACCACGGGACAGAGCTCCTACAATGAGCAGTTCTTC. The J gene is TRBJ2-1, the V gene TRBV2; 7 bases are a match to TRBD1. CDR3 length equals 14 residues. The V gene end was trimmed by 10 bases and the J gene end by 0 bases; junction bases not matched to a gene: 6. Germline V lookup: CDR1 SNHLY, CDR2 FYNNEI.

Judged by abundance, this clonotype is medium-sized. The rearrangement joins TRBV5-1 to TRBJ1-5, with D perhaps matching TRBD1 (5 bases). Germline CDR1 reads SGHRS; CDR2 reads YFSETQ. The CDR3 is 15 amino acids. Trimming removed 0 bases from V and 2 bases from J, with 9 bases in between. CDR3 region: CASSLDPGGNQPQHF. The CDR3 nucleotides read TGCGCCAGCAGCTTGGATCCGGGGGGCAATCAGCCCCAGCATTTT.

DNA for the CDR3: TGTGCCAGCAGTTCATTGGGGGGGACTGAAGCTTTCTTT. This translates into CASSSLGGTEAFF. This chain connects TRBV6-5 to TRBJ1-1; perhaps TRBD1 as D (5 bases). Between the trimmed V and J ends, which lost 4 bases and 5 bases, there was a span of 11 bases. CDR3 length equals 13 residues. Germline V gives CDR1 MNHEY, CDR2 SVGAGI.

The sample holds many counts of this clonotype. The chain uses TRBV7-8 and TRBJ1-5; 11 nucleotides align to TRBD1. V shed 4 bases, J shed 0 bases, and the junction held 5 bases outside the gene matches. Germline V gene data show CDR1 as SGHVS and CDR2 as FQNEAQ. This CDR3 spans 17 amino acids. CDR3 sequence: CASSSGQGALSNQPQHF. DNA of the CDR3: TGTGCCAGCAGCTCTGGACAGGGGGCCCTTAGCAATCAGCCCCAGCATTTT.

The V gene is TRBV5-1, the J gene TRBJ2-3, with 7 bases fitting TRBD1. The CDR3 runs to 15 residues. Germline CDR1 reads SGHRS; CDR2 reads YFSETQ. Trimming took 4 bases from V and 0 from J; bases not matched to a gene: 5. In DNA form, the CDR3 reads TGCGCCAGCAGCCCGGGGACAGCTAGCACAGATACGCAGTATTTT. It specifies CASSPGTASTDTQYF.

The V and J genes are TRBV6-6 and TRBJ2-2; 7 nucleotides align to TRBD1. In germline, CDR1 is MNHNY, CDR2 SVGAGI (reference sequence). J lost 3 bases, V lost 11 bases, and 6 bases had no gene match. The CDR3 runs to 13 residues. CDR3 region: CAVRDSYTGELFF. DNA of the CDR3: TGTGCCGTAAGGGACAGCTACACCGGGGAGCTGTTTTTT.

About this clonotype itself: A much larger clone lies a single base off, so this may be a read error. This chain links TRBV7-9 with TRBJ2-5; either TRBD1 or TRBD2 may fit D (5 bases each). The CDR3 covers 16 residues. The V gene lost 6 bases and the J gene lost 1 base, with 18 bases spanning the gap. Germline V gives CDR1 SEHNR, CDR2 FQNEAQ (reference sequence). The CDR3 sequence is CASRSPGRSPQETQYF. Written as DNA, the CDR3 is TGTGCCAGCAGATCACCGGGACGGAGCCCCCAAGAGACCCAGTACTTC.

The chain combines TRBV3-1 with TRBJ2-5; 11 bases agree with TRBD1. CDR1 LGHDT and CDR2 YNNKEL come from the germline V gene (reference sequence). The length of the CDR3 is 16 residues. The ends lost 0 bases at V and 5 bases at J; junction bases unmatched: 5. In nucleotides, the CDR3 is TGTGCCAGCAGCCAAGAGCGGACAGGGGGCGAGGAGACCCAGTACTTC. Translating it yields CASSQERTGGEETQYF.

This clonotype was found once. This rearrangement joins TRBV7-3 to TRBJ2-1; D uncertain. The CDR3 has 14 amino acids. CDR1 SGHTA and CDR2 FQGTGA come from the germline V gene. V was clipped by 0 bases and J by 7 bases, with 10 bases between them. The CDR3 nucleotides read TGTGCCAGCAGCTTAACCCCGTCGTCGAATGAGCAGTTCTTC. This sequence encodes CASSLTPSSNEQFF. Complete variable domain (other parts from reference TRBV7-3 and TRBJ2-1): GAGVSQTPSNKVTEKGKYVELRCDPISGHTALYWYRQSLGQGPEFLIYFQGTGAADDSGLPNDRFFAVRPEGSVSTLKIQRTERGDSAVYLCASSLTPSSNEQFFGPGTRLTVL.

This clonotype was detected ten times or more. The rearrangement links TRBV6-6 to TRBJ1-1; D may be TRBD1 (5 bases). Trimming pared 5 bases from V and 0 bases from J, leaving 7 bases between. Per germline, CDR1 MNHNY and CDR2 SVGAGI (reference sequence). The CDR3 consists of 13 residues. CDR3 amino acids: CASSPGMNTEAFF. CDR3 DNA sequence: TGTGCCAGCAGTCCAGGGATGAACACTGAAGCTTTCTTT.

This clonotype was counted between two and nine times. The CDR3 reads CASSRAGNYGYTF. The CDR3 DNA reads TGTGCCAGCAGCCGCGCAGGGAACTATGGCTACACCTTC. The gene calls are TRBV6-1 and TRBJ1-2; a possible D gene is TRBD1 (5 bases). CDR1 and CDR2 (germline): MNHNS, SASEGT. Deletions cut 6 bases from V and 2 bases from J, with 10 bases between. This CDR3 has 13 residues.

This clonotype was counted ten times or more. The genes are TRBV7-9 and TRBJ1-1; 7 nucleotides match TRBD1. J gave up 3 bases and V 1 base, and 2 bases lay outside the gene matches. CDR3 size: 14 residues. Looked up from germline, CDR1 is SEHNR and CDR2 is FQNEAQ (reference sequence). CDR3 residues: CASSLDRGYTEAFF. The CDR3 DNA reads as TGTGCCAGCAGCTTAGACAGGGGCTACACTGAAGCTTTCTTT.